What follows are 9 T cell receptor beta chains derived from one specimen sequenced in a study of CD8 T cells in ankylosing spondylitis. TCRdb re-called the 5' RACE reads through MiXCR, storing one row per CDR3 protein. Found here are about 100,000 distinct CDR3 sequences, about 8% of them singletons; the top ten hold 9.9%. Material for sequencing was blood, either unsorted or a sorted T cell fraction (not recorded which). These receptors were collected from a male donor with ankylosing spondylitis or in good health (not recorded which).

This clonotype was seen at least ten times. The chain has TRBV10-3 and TRBJ2-7; 8 nucleotides line up with TRBD2. Trimming cost V 9 bases and J 6 bases; bases outside gene matches: 4. Germline loops: CDR1 ENHRY, CDR2 SYGVKD. The CDR3 has 11 residues. The CDR3 DNA follows: TGTGCCATAACAGCGGGAGCCGAGCAGTACTTC. The encoded protein is CAITAGAEQYF.

In its sample, this clonotype was seen many times. The rearrangement uses TRBV7-2 and TRBJ1-2; a weak D match, TRBD1 (5 bases). CDR1 and CDR2 from the germline V gene are SGHTA and FQGNSA. Trimming took 1 base from V and 3 from J, leaving 15 bases between them. The CDR3 contains 16 residues. CDR3 loop: CASSLETGGGYYGYTF. CDR3 in DNA: TGTGCCAGCAGCTTAGAGACGGGGGGTGGGTACTATGGCTACACCTTC. Full variable domain (missing parts from reference TRBV7-2 and TRBJ1-2): GAGVSQSPSNKVTEKGKDVELRCDPISGHTALYWYRQSLGQGLEFLIYFQGNSAPDKSGLPSDRFSAERTGGSVSTLTIQRTQQEDSAVYLCASSLETGGGYYGYTFGSGTRLTVV.

The chain couples TRBV6-5 to TRBJ1-1; 9 bases agree with TRBD1. This CDR3 is built from 17 residues. Germline V lookup: CDR1 MNHEY, CDR2 SVGAGI. V lost 10 bases and J lost 7; bases outside the gene matches: 22. DNA of the CDR3: TGTGCCAACACCATCACGGGACAGGGTCGACTAATGGGTGAAGCTTTCTTT. This gives the protein CANTITGQGRLMGEAFF.

This clonotype was recorded a few times. The chain employs TRBV12-3 or TRBV12-4 and TRBJ2-1; TRBD1 matches at 11 bases. The V gene end was trimmed by 4 bases and the J gene end by 6 bases; junction bases not matched to a gene: 8. There are 16 residues in the CDR3. The CDR3 sequence: CASSSHRDRGGNEQFF. CDR3 bases: TGTGCCAGCAGTTCCCACCGGGACAGGGGGGGCAATGAGCAGTTCTTC.

This clonotype was counted at least ten times. The chain carries TRBV9 and TRBJ2-1; 7 bases match TRBD2. The CDR3 is made up of 16 amino acids. The ends lost 4 bases at V and 0 bases at J; junction bases unmatched: 7. Germline V gene lookup returns CDR1 SGDLS and CDR2 YYNGEE. CDR3 bases: TGTGCCAGCAGCCCCCCCCGGACTAGCTCCTACAATGAGCAGTTCTTC. Translation gives CASSPPRTSSYNEQFF. Based on the CDR3 plus reference TRBV9 and TRBJ2-1, the full variable domain is DSGVTQTPKHLITATGQRVTLRCSPRSGDLSVYWYQQSLDQGLQFLIQYYNGEERAKGNILERFSAQQFPDLHSELNLSSLELGDSALYFCASSPPRTSSYNEQFFGPGTRLTVL.

This clonotype was counted once. The junction and the germline gene differ at one end; a read error may be behind it. The chain couples TRBV7-9 to TRBJ1-1; possibly TRBD1 for D (6 bases). The CDR3 runs 14 residues. The germline V gene has CDR1 SEHNR and CDR2 FQNEAQ (reference sequence). The CDR3 nucleotides are TGTGCCAGCAGCTTAGGGACAGACCACACTGCAGCTTTCTTT. It encodes CASSLGTDHTAAFF.

This clonotype was observed at least ten times. CDR3 bases: TGTGCCAGCAGCTGGACGGACGGACCTCTCGGCTACACCTTC. It encodes CASSWTDGPLGYTF. This chain connects TRBV5-5 to TRBJ1-2; no definite D call. Trimming stripped 3 bases from V and 8 bases from J, with 17 bases between. The CDR3 has 14 residues. Looked up from germline, CDR1 is SGHKS and CDR2 is YYEKEE (reference sequence). Looking up the rest from reference TRBV5-5 and TRBJ1-2 gives the full variable domain: DAGVTQSPTHLIKTRGQQVTLRCSPISGHKSVSWYQQVLGQGPQFIFQYYEKEERGRGNFPDRFSARQFPNYSSELNVNALLLGDSALYLCASSWTDGPLGYTFGSGTRLTVV.

In this sample, this clonotype turned up many times. The V call is TRBV18, the J call TRBJ2-3; 7 nucleotides agree with TRBD2. The CDR3 sequence is 16 residues long. V trimming: 0 bases; J trimming: 1 base; junction bases outside the gene matches: 4. Germline-derived CDR1 and CDR2 are KGHSH and LQKENI. CDR3 residues: CASSPPSGLGTDTQYF. As DNA, the CDR3 is TGTGCCAGCTCACCACCTTCCGGACTAGGCACAGATACGCAGTATTTT. The full variable domain, with the rest looked up from reference TRBV18 and TRBJ2-3, is NAGVMQNPRHLVRRRGQEARLRCSPMKGHSHVYWYRQLPEEGLKFMVYLQKENIIDESGMPKERFSAEFPKEGPSILRIQQVVRGDSAAYFCASSPPSGLGTDTQYFGPGTRLTVL.

There are a few counts of this clonotype. The CDR3 DNA reads TGTGCCAGCTGCGGGACTAGCATGATGGAGCTGTTTTTT. Its protein product is CASCGTSMMELFF. The chain links TRBV12-3 or TRBV12-4 to TRBJ2-2, with 9 bases identical to TRBD2. This CDR3 region has 13 residues. V lost 8 bases, J lost 10 bases, and 8 bases stayed unmatched.